The 18 T cell receptor beta chains below were found in one sample sequenced in a study of CD8 T cells in Susac syndrome. When the RNA was reverse transcribed, random hexamers were used with an input of about 0.45 to 1 ug. TCRdb processed the immunoSEQ multiplex PCR reads anew with MiXCR; each CDR3 protein has one entry. This table holds more than 250,000 distinct CDR3 sequences, about 91% found once. Sequencing was done on a sample of CD4+ T cells from PBMCs. The receptor set was obtained from a human donor with multiple sclerosis.

This rearrangement joins TRBV7-3 to TRBJ1-6; D might be TRBD1 (6 bases). CDR3 length equals 13 residues. V was clipped by 5 bases and J by 7 bases, with 9 bases between them. Germline CDR1 reads SGHTA; CDR2 reads FQGTGA. CDR3 in DNA: TGTGCCAGCAGCCCGGACAGAAATTCACCCCTCCACTTT. Amino acid sequence: CASSPDRNSPLHF.

V is TRBV20-1 and J is TRBJ2-7, with 8 nucleotides matching TRBD2. The CDR3 covers 15 residues. CDR1 is DFQATT, CDR2 SNEGSKA, per germline (reference sequence). V lost 0 bases to trimming and J lost 6 bases; unmatched junction nucleotides: 10. The CDR3 spells CSARDRGAGVGEQYF. The DNA for the CDR3 is TGCAGTGCTAGAGATCGGGGAGCGGGAGTGGGCGAGCAGTACTTC.

V usage is TRBV7-9 and J usage is TRBJ2-3; D is perhaps TRBD1 or TRBD2 (5 bases each). Trimming pared 1 base from V and 0 bases from J, leaving 17 bases between. The CDR3 is made up of 18 amino acids. The V gene's germline CDR1 is SEHNR and CDR2 FQNEAQ (reference sequence). The CDR3 DNA follows: TGTGCCAGCAGCTTAGTAGCGATCAGGGATTCGAGCACAGATACGCAGTATTTT. It is translated as CASSLVAIRDSSTDTQYF.

V gene TRBV5-1 combines with J gene TRBJ2-5, with D hard to call. Trimming shortened V by 0 bases and J by 2 bases, and 8 bases separated the two germline ends. Per germline, CDR1 SGHRS and CDR2 YFSETQ. This CDR3 is 14 amino acids long. The CDR3 reads CASSLVLGQETQYF. The CDR3 DNA reads as TGCGCCAGCAGCTTGGTGCTGGGACAAGAGACCCAGTACTTC. The variable domain in full, with the rest retrieved from reference TRBV5-1 and TRBJ2-5, is KAGVTQTPRYLIKTRGQQVTLSCSPISGHRSVSWYQQTPGQGLQFLFEYFSETQRNKGNFPGRFSGRQFSNSRSEMNVSTLELGDSALYLCASSLVLGQETQYFGPGTRLLVL.

J is TRBJ2-3 and V is TRBV7-9; TRBD2 matches at 7 bases. Germline-derived CDR1 and CDR2 are SEHNR and FQNEAQ (reference sequence). Unmatched junction bases numbered 10, after V lost 2 bases and J lost 5 bases. This CDR3 is 16 amino acids long. CDR3: CASSLPGSGDRDTQYF. CDR3 in DNA: TGTGCCAGCAGCTTACCCGGGAGCGGGGACCGAGATACGCAGTATTTT.

As for this clonotype: One end of the junction is discordant with germline, which a read error may explain. J is TRBJ2-5 and V is TRBV30; 10 bases agree with TRBD2. The CDR3 is made up of 14 amino acids. Germline V CDR1 and CDR2: GTSNPN, SVGIG (reference sequence). The CDR3 DNA reads TGTGCCTGGAGTGTACGTCTAGCGGGAGAGATCCAGTACTTC. Translation: CAWSVRLAGEIQYF.

This sequence joins TRBV9 and TRBJ1-2; D might be TRBD1 (6 bases). Germline CDR1 reads SGDLS; CDR2 reads YYNGEE. V was trimmed by 0 bases and J by 7 bases, leaving 19 bases between them. This CDR3 comprises 16 residues. CDR3 nucleotide sequence: TGTGCCAGCAGCGTAGGTACCAGCAGGGGAGAAAGTGGCTACACCTTC. Translated: CASSVGTSRGESGYTF. Full variable domain (rest looked up from reference TRBV9 and TRBJ1-2): DSGVTQTPKHLITATGQRVTLRCSPRSGDLSVYWYQQSLDQGLQFLIQYYNGEERAKGNILERFSAQQFPDLHSELNLSSLELGDSALYFCASSVGTSRGESGYTFGSGTRLTVV.

V is TRBV4-3 and J is TRBJ2-1, with D uncertain. The V end was cut by 0 bases, the J end by 3 bases, with 9 bases between. The V gene's germline CDR1 is LGHNA and CDR2 YSLEER. CDR3 length: 15 amino acids. CDR3 amino acids: CASSQEDLGYNEQFF. The CDR3, as DNA: TGCGCCAGCAGCCAAGAGGACCTGGGCTACAATGAGCAGTTCTTC.

The chain joins TRBV6-5 to TRBJ1-1; no clear D gene. In germline, CDR1 is MNHEY, CDR2 SVGAGI. The CDR3 consists of 13 residues. V lost 0 bases and J lost 10, with 12 bases in between. The CDR3 bases are TGTGCCAGCAGTTACTCGACAAGAGGGTTAGCTTTCTTT. This sequence encodes CASSYSTRGLAFF.

The chain couples TRBV9 to TRBJ2-1; D is unresolved. The length of the CDR3 is 15 residues. CDR1 is SGDLS, CDR2 YYNGEE, per germline. The V end was cut by 0 bases, the J end by 6 bases, with 13 bases between. CDR3 nucleotides: TGTGCCAGCAGCGTAGGCTCGATGTTCGGCAATGAGCAGTTCTTC. Its protein product is CASSVGSMFGNEQFF.

The J gene is TRBJ2-3, the V gene TRBV5-4; D not certain. The germline gives CDR1 SGHNT, CDR2 YYREEE (reference sequence). Trimming shortened V by 0 bases and J by 6 bases, and 8 bases separated the two germline ends. The CDR3 is made up of 13 amino acids. The CDR3 sequence: CASSLVSVDTQYF. In DNA form, the CDR3 reads TGTGCCAGCAGCTTGGTATCCGTTGATACGCAGTATTTT. Combining the CDR3 with reference TRBV5-4 and TRBJ2-3 gives the whole variable domain ETGVTQSPTHLIKTRGQQVTLRCSSQSGHNTVSWYQQALGQGPQFIFQYYREEENGRGNFPPRFSGLQFPNYSSELNVNALELDDSALYLCASSLVSVDTQYFGPGTRLTVL.

The rearrangement uses TRBV20-1 and TRBJ2-7; TRBD2 matches at 9 bases. Germline lookup yields CDR1 DFQATT and CDR2 SNEGSKA (reference sequence). V dropped 5 bases and J dropped 7; count of bases not matched to a gene: 15. This CDR3 comprises 15 residues. As DNA, the CDR3 is TGCAGTGCTCCCCTAGGCGGGAGGGCAGACGGAGAGCAGTACTTC. This codes for CSAPLGGRADGEQYF.

The chain combines TRBV11-1 with TRBJ2-7; either TRBD1 or TRBD2 may supply D (5 bases each). V lost 1 base and J lost 4, with 29 bases in between. Germline-derived CDR1 and CDR2 are SGHAT and FQDESV (reference sequence). There are 20 residues in the CDR3. The CDR3 loop reads CASSLVPLRGPLTNLYEQYF. CDR3 sequence (DNA): TGTGCCAGCAGCTTAGTACCTCTCCGGGGACCACTGACAAACCTTTACGAGCAGTACTTC.

The CDR3 coding sequence is TGCGCCAGCACCCCGGGTAGCGGGGGCACAGATACGCAGTATTTT. This codes for CASTPGSGGTDTQYF. This chain uses TRBV5-1 with TRBJ2-3; TRBD2 aligns across 8 bases. Per the germline V gene, CDR1 is SGHRS and CDR2 is YFSETQ. J gave up 1 base and V 6 bases, and 7 bases lay outside the gene matches. The CDR3 covers 15 residues.

The chain couples TRBV6-1 to TRBJ1-2, with D possibly matching TRBD1 (5 bases). The CDR3 spans 14 residues. The V end lost 5 bases, the J end lost 7 bases, and 17 bases lay between the germline ends. CDR1 and CDR2 (germline): MNHNS, SASEGT. The DNA of the CDR3 is TGTGCCAGCAGTAGGGGTGGCCAGACGGGTGGCTACACCTTC. The encoded protein is CASSRGGQTGGYTF.

V gene TRBV30 combines with J gene TRBJ2-3, with D unclear. Per germline, CDR1 GTSNPN and CDR2 SVGIG (reference sequence). The germline V and J ends were trimmed by 3 bases and 2 bases, with 0 bases remaining between them. This CDR3 spans 10 amino acids. The CDR3 coding sequence is TGTGCCTGGAGCACAGATACGCAGTATTTT. It encodes CAWSTDTQYF.

The gene calls are TRBV11-1 and TRBJ1-2; possible D gene TRBD1, 6 bases. This CDR3 region has 13 residues. With 5 bases removed from V and 4 bases from J, the gap between germline ends came to 11 bases. Germline CDR1 SGHAT, CDR2 FQDESV (reference sequence). CDR3 DNA: TGTGCCAGCAGCGTTACAGGGAGCTATGGCTACACCTTC. Its protein is CASSVTGSYGYTF.

The chain carries TRBV6-1 and TRBJ1-2, with a weak D call TRBD1 (5 bases). The CDR3 length is 12 residues. The V end lost 6 bases, the J end lost 4 bases, and 9 bases lay between the germline ends. CDR1 is MNHNS and CDR2 is SASEGT in the germline V gene. For the CDR3, the DNA is TGTGCCAGCAGCCCGACAGTCTATGGCTACACCTTC. It codes for CASSPTVYGYTF.